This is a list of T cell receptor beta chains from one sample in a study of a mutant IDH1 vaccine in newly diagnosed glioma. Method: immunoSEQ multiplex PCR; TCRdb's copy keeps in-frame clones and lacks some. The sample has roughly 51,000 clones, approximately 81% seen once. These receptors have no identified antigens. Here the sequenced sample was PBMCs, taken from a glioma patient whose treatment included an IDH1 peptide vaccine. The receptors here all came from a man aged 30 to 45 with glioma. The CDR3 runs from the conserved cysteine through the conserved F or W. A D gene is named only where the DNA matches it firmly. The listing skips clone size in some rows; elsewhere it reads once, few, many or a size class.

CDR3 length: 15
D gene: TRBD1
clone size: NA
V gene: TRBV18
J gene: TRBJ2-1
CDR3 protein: CASSPDRGTYNEQFF
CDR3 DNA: TGTGCCAGCTCACCGGACAGGGGGACCTACAATGAGCAGTTCTTC

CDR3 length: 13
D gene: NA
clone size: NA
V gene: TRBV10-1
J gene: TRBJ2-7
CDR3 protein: CASSEGGSYEQYF
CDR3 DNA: TGCGCCAGCAGTGAAGGCGGATCCTACGAGCAGTACTTC

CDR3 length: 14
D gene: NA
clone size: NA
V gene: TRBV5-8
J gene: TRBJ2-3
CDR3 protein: CASSSRGYTDTQYF
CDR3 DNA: TGTGCCAGCAGCTCTAGGGGATACACAGATACGCAGTATTTT

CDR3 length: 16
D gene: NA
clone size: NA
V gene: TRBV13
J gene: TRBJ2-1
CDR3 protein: CASSSREGLTYNEQFF
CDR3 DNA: TGTGCCAGCAGCTCCCGGGAAGGACTAACCTACAATGAGCAGTTCTTC

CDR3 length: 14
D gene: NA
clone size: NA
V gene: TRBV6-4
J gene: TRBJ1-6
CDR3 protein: CASSRTAVNSPLHF
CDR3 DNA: TGTGCCAGCAGCCGGACCGCCGTAAATTCACCCCTCCACTTT

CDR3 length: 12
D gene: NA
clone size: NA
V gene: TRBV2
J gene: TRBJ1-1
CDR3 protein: CASTPGNTEAFF
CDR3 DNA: TGTGCCAGCACCCCGGGGAACACTGAAGCTTTCTTT

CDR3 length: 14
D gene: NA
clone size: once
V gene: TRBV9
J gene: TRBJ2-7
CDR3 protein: CASSVGGGAYEQYF
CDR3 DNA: TGTGCCAGCAGCGTAGGTGGAGGGGCCTACGAGCAGTACTTC

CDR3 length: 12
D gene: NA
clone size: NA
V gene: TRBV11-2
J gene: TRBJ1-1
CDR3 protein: CASSYGNAEAFF
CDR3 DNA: TGTGCCAGCAGCTATGGGAACGCTGAAGCTTTCTTT

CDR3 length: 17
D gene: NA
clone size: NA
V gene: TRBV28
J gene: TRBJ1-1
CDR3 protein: CASSFGSLGEEDTEAFF
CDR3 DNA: TGTGCCAGCAGTTTCGGGTCTTTGGGGGAGGAGGACACTGAAGCTTTCTTT

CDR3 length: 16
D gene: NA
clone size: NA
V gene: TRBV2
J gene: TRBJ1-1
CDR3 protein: CASRVLEGAGNTEAFF
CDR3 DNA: TGTGCCAGCAGGGTGTTGGAGGGAGCTGGGAACACTGAAGCTTTCTTT

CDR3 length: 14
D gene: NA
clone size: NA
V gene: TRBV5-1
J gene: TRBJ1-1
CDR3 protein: CASSLLRGNTEAFF
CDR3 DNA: TGCGCCAGCAGCTTGCTTCGGGGGAACACTGAAGCTTTCTTT

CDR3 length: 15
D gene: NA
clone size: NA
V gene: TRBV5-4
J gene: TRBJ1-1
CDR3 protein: CASSFGGTGNTEAFF
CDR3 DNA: TGTGCCAGCAGTTTTGGGGGGACGGGGAACACTGAAGCTTTCTTT

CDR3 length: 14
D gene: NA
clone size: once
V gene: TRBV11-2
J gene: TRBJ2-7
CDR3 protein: CASSLAPPLNEQYF
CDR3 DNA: TGTGCCAGCAGCTTAGCCCCACCCCTAAACGAGCAGTACTTC

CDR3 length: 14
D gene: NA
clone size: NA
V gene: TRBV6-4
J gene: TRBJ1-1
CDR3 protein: CASSDSGEGGEAFF
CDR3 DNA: TGTGCCAGCAGTGACTCAGGAGAGGGGGGTGAAGCTTTCTTT

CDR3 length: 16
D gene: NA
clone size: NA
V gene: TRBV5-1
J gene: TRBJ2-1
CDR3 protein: CASSLGYTQQRTEQFF
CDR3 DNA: TGCGCCAGCAGCTTGGGATACACACAACAGCGTACTGAGCAGTTCTTC

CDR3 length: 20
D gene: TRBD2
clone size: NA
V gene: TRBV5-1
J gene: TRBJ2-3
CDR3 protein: CASSSRLAGDLLTSTDTQYF
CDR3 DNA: TGCGCCAGCAGCTCACGACTAGCGGGGGACCTCCTGACTAGCACAGATACGCAGTATTTT

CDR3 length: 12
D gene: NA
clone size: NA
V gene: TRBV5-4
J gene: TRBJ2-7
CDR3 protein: CASSLAPYEQYF
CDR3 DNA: TGTGCCAGCAGCTTGGCTCCCTACGAGCAGTACTTC

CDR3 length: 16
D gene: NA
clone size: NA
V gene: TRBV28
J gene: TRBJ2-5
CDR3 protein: CASSEPRGPMGETQYF
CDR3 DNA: TGTGCCAGCAGTGAACCACGTGGTCCCATGGGAGAGACCCAGTACTTC

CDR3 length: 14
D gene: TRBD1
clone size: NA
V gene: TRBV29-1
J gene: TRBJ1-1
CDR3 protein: CSVGKGTGGTEAFF
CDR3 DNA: TGCAGCGTTGGAAAAGGGACAGGGGGCACTGAAGCTTTCTTT

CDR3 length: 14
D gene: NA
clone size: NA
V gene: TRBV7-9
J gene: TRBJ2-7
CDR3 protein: CASNIAPPVGEQYF
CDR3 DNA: TGTGCCAGCAACATAGCCCCGCCGGTCGGCGAGCAGTACTTC

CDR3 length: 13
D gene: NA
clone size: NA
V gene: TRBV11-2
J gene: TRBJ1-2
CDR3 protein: CASSLSGNYGYTF
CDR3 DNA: TGTGCCAGCAGCTTATCAGGGAACTATGGCTACACCTTC

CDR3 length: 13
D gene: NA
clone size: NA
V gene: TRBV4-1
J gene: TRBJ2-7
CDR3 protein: CASSQGRGGEQYF
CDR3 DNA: TGCGCCAGCAGCCAAGGTCGGGGTGGCGAGCAGTACTTC

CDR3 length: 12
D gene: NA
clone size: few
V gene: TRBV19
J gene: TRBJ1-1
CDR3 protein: CASTVLNTEAFF
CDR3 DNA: TGTGCCAGTACCGTACTGAACACTGAAGCTTTCTTT

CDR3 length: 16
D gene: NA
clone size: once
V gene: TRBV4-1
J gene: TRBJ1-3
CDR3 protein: CASSQPTRGAGNTIYF
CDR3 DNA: TGCGCCAGCAGCCAACCAACCAGGGGAGCTGGAAACACCATATATTTT

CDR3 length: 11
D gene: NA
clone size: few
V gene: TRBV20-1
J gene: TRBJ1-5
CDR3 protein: CSARDWGDGHF
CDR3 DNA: TGCAGTGCTAGAGACTGGGGGGACGGACATTTT

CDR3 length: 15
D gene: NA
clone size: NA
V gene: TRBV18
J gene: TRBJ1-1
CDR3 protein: CASSPGQNMNTEAFF
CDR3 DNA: TGTGCCAGCTCCCCAGGACAGAACATGAACACTGAAGCTTTCTTT

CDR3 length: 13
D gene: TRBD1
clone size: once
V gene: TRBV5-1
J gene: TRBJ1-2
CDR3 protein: CASSSTGKYGYTF
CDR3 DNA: TGCGCCAGCAGCTCGACAGGGAAATATGGCTACACCTTC

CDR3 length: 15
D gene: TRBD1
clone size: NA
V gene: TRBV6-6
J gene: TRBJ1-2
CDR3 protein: CASSYQVQGFGGYTF
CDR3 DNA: TGTGCCAGCAGTTACCAGGTACAGGGGTTCGGAGGCTACACCTTC

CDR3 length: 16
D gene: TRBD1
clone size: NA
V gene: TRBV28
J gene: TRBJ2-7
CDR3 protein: CASSPATGGFSYEQYF
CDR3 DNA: TGTGCCAGCAGCCCAGCGACAGGGGGGTTCTCCTACGAGCAGTACTTC

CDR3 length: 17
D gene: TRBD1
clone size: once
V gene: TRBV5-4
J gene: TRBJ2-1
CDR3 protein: CASSLSGTGSSYNEQFF
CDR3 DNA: TGTGCCAGCAGCTTATCCGGGACAGGAAGCTCCTACAATGAGCAGTTCTTC

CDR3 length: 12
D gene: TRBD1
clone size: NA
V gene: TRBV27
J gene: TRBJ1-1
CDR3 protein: CASSSQTGHAFF
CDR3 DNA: TGTGCCAGCAGTTCCCAGACAGGGCACGCTTTCTTT

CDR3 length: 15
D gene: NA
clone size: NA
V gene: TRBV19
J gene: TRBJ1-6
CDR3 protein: CASKDPISYNSPLHF
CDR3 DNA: TGTGCCAGTAAGGACCCGATCTCCTATAATTCACCCCTCCACTTT

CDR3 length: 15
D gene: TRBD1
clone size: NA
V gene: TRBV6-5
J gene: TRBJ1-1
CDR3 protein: CASSYSGQVNTEAFF
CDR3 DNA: TGTGCCAGCAGTTACTCAGGACAGGTGAACACTGAAGCTTTCTTT

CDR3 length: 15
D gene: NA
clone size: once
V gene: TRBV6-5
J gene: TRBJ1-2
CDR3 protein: CASRTPNGGRYGYTF
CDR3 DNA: TGTGCCAGCAGGACCCCTAACGGGGGACGCTATGGCTACACCTTC

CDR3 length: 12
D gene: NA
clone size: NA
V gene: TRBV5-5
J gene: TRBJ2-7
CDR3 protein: CASSFLSDEQYF
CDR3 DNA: TGTGCCAGCAGCTTCCTCTCGGACGAGCAGTACTTC

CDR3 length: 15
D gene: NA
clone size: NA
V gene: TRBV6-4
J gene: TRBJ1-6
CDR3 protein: CASSDSGHYNSPLHF
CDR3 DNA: TGTGCCAGCAGTGACTCGGGACACTATAATTCACCCCTCCACTTT

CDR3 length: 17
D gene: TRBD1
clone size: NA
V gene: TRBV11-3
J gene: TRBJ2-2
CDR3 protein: CASSSEGTGIFTGELFF
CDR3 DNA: TGTGCCAGCAGCTCTGAAGGGACAGGGATATTTACCGGGGAGCTGTTTTTT

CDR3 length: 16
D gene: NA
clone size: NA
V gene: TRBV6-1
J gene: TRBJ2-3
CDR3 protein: CASSVILGIWTDTQYF
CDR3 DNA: TGTGCCAGCAGTGTCATCCTTGGGATATGGACAGATACGCAGTATTTT

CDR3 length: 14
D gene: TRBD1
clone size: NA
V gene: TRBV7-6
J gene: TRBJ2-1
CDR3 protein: CASSWDRGYNEQFF
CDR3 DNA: TGTGCCAGCAGCTGGGACAGGGGCTACAATGAGCAGTTCTTC

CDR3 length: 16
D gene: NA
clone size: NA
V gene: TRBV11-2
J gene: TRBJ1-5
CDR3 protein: CASSSEPGVANQPQHF
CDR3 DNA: TGTGCCAGCAGCTCGGAACCGGGCGTAGCAAATCAGCCCCAGCATTTT

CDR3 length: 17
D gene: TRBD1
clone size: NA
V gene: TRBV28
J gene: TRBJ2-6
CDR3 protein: CASSFSAGTGRANVLTF
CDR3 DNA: TGTGCCAGCAGTTTTTCAGCCGGGACAGGGAGGGCCAACGTCCTGACTTTC